These 23 T cell receptor beta chains share one sample of origin, sequenced in a study of cytomegalovirus exposure and HLA in healthy donors. The PCR made use of 60 Vbeta and 13 Jbeta primers. The repertoire was sequenced with immunoSEQ multiplex PCR; TCRdb's copy has only in-frame clones and lacks some. The sample comprises roughly 200,000 clones, around three quarters of which are singletons, and less than 15% rests with the top ten. Material: PBMCs. The receptors come from a woman aged 25 to 45 in good health and CMV-seropositive.

This clone was counted a few times. The chain uses TRBV29-1 and TRBJ2-2, with 8 bases identical to TRBD1. J gave up 2 bases and V 5 bases, and 13 bases lay outside the gene matches. The germline V gene has CDR1 SQVTM and CDR2 ANQGSEA. The CDR3 is 17 residues long. The CDR3 loop reads CSVRSGTGPPNTGELFF. As DNA, the CDR3 is TGCAGCGTTCGGTCCGGGACAGGACCTCCCAACACCGGGGAGCTGTTTTTT.

V usage is TRBV9 and J usage is TRBJ2-5, with TRBD2 matching 9 bases. V lost 4 bases, J lost 4 bases, and 11 bases stayed unmatched. There are 16 residues in the CDR3. CDR1 and CDR2 from the germline V gene are SGDLS and YYNGEE. The CDR3 loop is CASSRGTSFRIETQYF. CDR3 DNA: TGTGCCAGCAGCCGCGGGACTAGCTTCAGGATAGAGACCCAGTACTTC.

The chain has TRBV29-1 and TRBJ2-1; weak D call: TRBD2 (6 bases). The germline V and J ends were trimmed by 1 base and 3 bases, with 13 bases remaining between them. The CDR3 is made up of 15 amino acids. Per germline, CDR1 SQVTM and CDR2 ANQGSEA. As DNA, the CDR3 is TGCAGCGTTGAAGGGGGTAGCGGCTACTACAATGAGCAGTTCTTC. Translation: CSVEGGSGYYNEQFF.

V usage is TRBV27 and J usage is TRBJ2-7; 8 bases are a match to TRBD2. Germline V CDR1 and CDR2: MNHEY, SMNVEV (reference sequence). Trimming at V came to 2 bases and at J to 0 bases, leaving 3 bases not matched to a gene. This CDR3 region has 15 residues. The CDR3 reads CASSLRLASSYEQYF. The CDR3 coding sequence is TGTGCCAGCAGTTTAAGACTAGCGAGCTCCTACGAGCAGTACTTC.

V gene TRBV27 combines with J gene TRBJ2-7; 8 bases match TRBD1. This CDR3 contains 14 residues. V lost 5 bases to trimming and J lost 3 bases; unmatched junction nucleotides: 6. Germline V CDR1 and CDR2: MNHEY, SMNVEV (reference sequence). CDR3 in amino acids: CASSRTGMDYEQYF. CDR3 DNA: TGTGCCAGCAGTAGGACAGGGATGGACTACGAGCAGTACTTC.

The genes are TRBV11-2 and TRBJ1-4; 7 bases are shared with TRBD1. Germline values: CDR1 SGHAT, CDR2 FQNNGV. The CDR3 is made up of 15 amino acids. The J segment lost 7 bases and the V segment lost 4 bases, leaving 9 bases of the junction unmatched. CDR3 DNA sequence: TGTGCCAGCAGCTCTATCGTGGGACAGATTGAAAAACTGTTTTTT. It yields the protein CASSSIVGQIEKLFF. The full variable domain, in which reference TRBV11-2 and TRBJ1-4 provide the parts outside the CDR3, is EAGVAQSPRYKIIEKRQSVAFWCNPISGHATLYWYQQILGQGPKLLIQFQNNGVVDDSQLPKDRFSAERLKGVDSTLKIQPAKLEDSAVYLCASSSIVGQIEKLFFGSGTQLSVL.

The chain recombines TRBV10-1 with TRBJ2-6; D is ambiguous. The CDR3 length is 13 residues. V was pared by 10 bases and J by 0 bases, with 7 bases between. Germline lookup yields CDR1 WNHNN and CDR2 SYGVQD (reference sequence). The DNA of the CDR3 is TGCGCCACGTACTTCTCTGGGGCCAACGTCCTGACTTTC. This gives the protein CATYFSGANVLTF.

V gene TRBV30 combines with J gene TRBJ1-2; D call uncertain. Deletions cut 1 base from V and 8 bases from J, with 8 bases between. The CDR3 sequence is 11 residues long. Germline lookup yields CDR1 GTSNPN and CDR2 SVGIG (reference sequence). Here the CDR3 reads CAWSAGRGYTF. The CDR3 DNA is TGTGCCTGGAGTGCGGGGAGAGGCTACACCTTC.

This rearrangement joins TRBV30 to TRBJ2-4; 8 nucleotides align to TRBD1. Germline V gives CDR1 GTSNPN, CDR2 SVGIG (reference sequence). V lost 0 bases to trimming and J lost 7 bases; unmatched junction nucleotides: 5. The length of the CDR3 is 14 residues. The CDR3, as DNA: TGTGCCTGGAGTGTACTCAGGGGGCGGAACATTCAGTACTTC. This encodes CAWSVLRGRNIQYF.

The V and J genes are TRBV2 and TRBJ2-3; no clear D. Germline-derived CDR1 and CDR2 are SNHLY and FYNNEI. This CDR3 is built from 14 residues. With 3 bases removed from V and 4 bases from J, the gap between germline ends came to 11 bases. The CDR3 spells CASSEENLSDTQYF. Written as DNA, the CDR3 is TGTGCCAGCAGTGAGGAGAACTTATCAGATACGCAGTATTTT.

The chain is built from TRBV11-2 and TRBJ2-7, with 9 bases matching TRBD1. The germline gives CDR1 SGHAT, CDR2 FQNNGV. There are 15 residues in the CDR3. Trimming at V came to 3 bases and at J to 5 bases, leaving 8 bases not matched to a gene. The CDR3 sequence: CASSFAGTGPDEQYF. CDR3 bases: TGTGCCAGCAGCTTTGCCGGGACAGGGCCCGACGAGCAGTACTTC.

This rearrangement joins TRBV11-1 to TRBJ2-5; 8 nucleotides match TRBD1. Germline CDR1 SGHAT, CDR2 FQDESV (reference sequence). Trimming took 0 bases from V and 1 from J; bases not matched to a gene: 4. CDR3 size: 16 residues. In nucleotides, the CDR3 is TGTGCCAGCAGCTTAGCGATACAGGGGGGCCAAGAGACCCAGTACTTC. Residues: CASSLAIQGGQETQYF.

The CDR3 coding sequence is TGTGCCAGCAGTTGGACAGGGGGCTGGGAGACCCAGTACTTC. Translation: CASSWTGGWETQYF. The J gene is TRBJ2-5, the V gene TRBV27; 11 bases map to TRBD1. Germline lookup yields CDR1 MNHEY and CDR2 SMNVEV (reference sequence). This CDR3 spans 14 amino acids. The junction had 3 bases not matched to a gene; V was cut back by 4 bases and J by 5 bases.

The gene calls are TRBV27 and TRBJ2-1, with TRBD2 matching 14 bases. CDR3 size: 17 residues. J lost 8 bases, V lost 4 bases, and 10 bases had no gene match. The germline V gene encodes CDR1 MNHEY and CDR2 SMNVEV (reference sequence). In DNA, the CDR3 is TGTGCCAGCAGTTCCCCACCGGGACTAGCGGGAGCCCATGAGCAGTTCTTC. As protein: CASSSPPGLAGAHEQFF.

This clone was seen just once. This chain uses TRBV19 with TRBJ2-3; 11 bases fit TRBD1. The CDR3 length is 17 residues. Germline values: CDR1 LNHDA, CDR2 SQIVND (reference sequence). Trimming removed 9 bases from V and 4 bases from J; junction bases left unmatched: 15. Here the CDR3 reads CASRGTGGTRGPDTQYF. In DNA form, the CDR3 reads TGTGCCAGCCGTGGGACAGGGGGAACACGGGGGCCAGATACGCAGTATTTT. The variable domain in full, with the rest retrieved from reference TRBV19 and TRBJ2-3, is DGGITQSPKYLFRKEGQNVTLSCEQNLNHDAMYWYRQDPGQGLRLIYYSQIVNDFQKGDIAEGYSVSREKKESFPLTVTSAQKNPTAFYLCASRGTGGTRGPDTQYFGPGTRLTVL.

The genes are TRBV25-1 and TRBJ1-2; TRBD1 agrees at 7 bases. Germline lookup yields CDR1 MGHDK and CDR2 SYGVNS. The CDR3 loop spans 13 amino acids. J was trimmed by 8 bases and V by 1 base; bases with no gene match: 4. CDR3 nucleotides: TGTGCCAGCAGTGAATCCAGAGGGGGCGGCTACACCTTC. This encodes CASSESRGGGYTF.

This chain uses TRBV27 with TRBJ2-6; D is unresolved. The CDR3 is 14 residues long. The germline CDR1 and CDR2 sequences are MNHEY and SMNVEV (reference sequence). Trimming left V 5 bases short and J 0 bases short, with 5 bases between. CDR3 amino acids: CASSRSSGANVLTF. The CDR3 DNA sequence: TGTGCCAGCAGTAGGAGCTCTGGGGCCAACGTCCTGACTTTC.

The rearrangement links TRBV29-1 to TRBJ1-5, with 7 bases matching TRBD1. The CDR3 loop spans 13 amino acids. V lost 4 bases, J lost 4 bases, and 4 bases stayed unmatched. In germline, CDR1 is SQVTM, CDR2 ANQGSEA. CDR3 loop: CSVARGQNQPQHF. CDR3 nucleotides: TGCAGCGTTGCTAGGGGGCAGAATCAGCCCCAGCATTTT.

The chain links TRBV12-5 to TRBJ2-3; perhaps TRBD2 as D (5 bases). The V gene's germline CDR1 is LGHNT and CDR2 FRNRAP. The ends were cut back, 7 bases at V and 0 bases at J, with 14 bases in the middle. CDR3 length: 15 amino acids. CDR3 amino acids: CASDERALSTDTQYF. Here the CDR3 DNA reads TGTGCTAGTGACGAGAGGGCCCTGAGCACAGATACGCAGTATTTT.

The gene calls are TRBV27 and TRBJ1-5, with a tentative D call TRBD1 (5 bases). The germline CDR1 and CDR2 sequences are MNHEY and SMNVEV (reference sequence). The V end was cut by 2 bases, the J end by 4 bases, with 9 bases between. The CDR3 covers 14 residues. The CDR3 DNA sequence: TGTGCCAGCAGTTTACAGGGCTCTAATCAGCCCCAGCATTTT. It specifies CASSLQGSNQPQHF.

The chain is built from TRBV6-1 and TRBJ1-4; TRBD1 matches at 7 bases. Germline V gene sequence: CDR1 MNHNS, CDR2 SASEGT. CDR3 length: 13 residues. The ends lost 9 bases at V and 8 bases at J; junction bases unmatched: 9. CDR3 amino acids: CASQQGSGEKLFF. CDR3 nucleotide sequence: TGTGCCAGTCAACAGGGGTCCGGAGAAAAACTGTTTTTT.

The rearrangement uses TRBV19 and TRBJ2-1; D not certain. The germline gives CDR1 LNHDA, CDR2 SQIVND (reference sequence). V gave up 7 bases and J gave up 0 bases, with 10 bases separating them. The CDR3 totals 14 residues. The CDR3: CASTPYGSYNEQFF. The DNA for the CDR3 is TGTGCCAGTACCCCCTACGGCTCCTACAATGAGCAGTTCTTC.

Written as DNA, the CDR3 is TGTGCCAGCAGCTTGGGGACAGTAGCTAACTATGGCTACACCTTC. Its translation: CASSLGTVANYGYTF. The chain links TRBV13 to TRBJ1-2; TRBD1 matches at 7 bases. CDR3 size: 15 residues. V was pared by 3 bases and J by 0 bases, with 4 bases of the junction left unmatched. Germline V gives CDR1 PRHDT, CDR2 FYEKMQ (reference sequence).